The sequence of this TCR beta chain was determined in a study of blood T cell repertoires in COVID-19. Original analysis: Quantification of nucleated cells was approximated via reference gene primer amplification. Sequencing used immunoSEQ multiplex PCR; TCRdb keeps in-frame clones, though not all of them. D and trimming come from the DNA, and the V and J calls and clone size come from that table. Of 200,000 to 250,000 clones in the sample, approximately 86% were seen once. This CDR3 has 14 amino acids. V shed 5 bases and J shed 4 bases, with 12 bases lying between them. The V gene's germline CDR1 is SGHVS and CDR2 FQNEAQ.

The chain is built from TRBV7-8 and TRBJ2-1; tentative D call: TRBD1 (6 bases). The TCR was taken from a woman between 50 and 59 years old with COVID-19, enrolled during active disease. Material: peripheral blood. As DNA, the CDR3 is TGTGCCAGCAGCCCCCACAGGGAGTACAATGAGCAGTTCTTC. Residues: CASSPHREYNEQFF. The full variable domain, in which reference TRBV7-8 and TRBJ2-1 provide the parts outside the CDR3, is GAGVSQSPRYKVAKRGQDVALRCDPISGHVSLFWYQQALGQGPEFLTYFQNEAQLDKSGLPSDRFFAERPEGSVSTLKIQRTQQEDSAVYLCASSPHREYNEQFFGPGTRLTVL.